A selection of T cell receptor beta chains follows, all from one sample in a study of CD8 T cells in ankylosing spondylitis. One entry per CDR3 protein results from TCRdb running MiXCR on the 5' RACE reads. The data hold 150,000 to 200,000 distinct CDR3 sequences, with approximately 10% observed a single time. The sequenced sample was blood, either unsorted or a sorted T cell fraction (not recorded which). Source of these receptors: a male donor with ankylosing spondylitis or in good health (not recorded which). The CDR3 runs from the conserved cysteine through the conserved F or W. A D gene is named only where the DNA matches it firmly. Size values are once, few and many counts, or a class for expanded clones, and some rows have none.

CDR3 DNA | CDR3 protein | J gene | D gene | clone size | CDR3 length | V gene
TGCAGTGCTAGAGCGCCCAGCTATTCCGCCACAGATACGCAGTATTTT | CSARAPSYSATDTQYF | TRBJ2-3 | - | many | 16 | TRBV20-1
TGTGCCAGTAGTAGTTCAAGCGGAGGCACCGGGGAGCTGTTTTTT | CASSSSSGGTGELFF | TRBJ2-2 | - | many | 15 | TRBV19
TGCGCCAGCAGCCAACGGACTAGCGGGAGGCTTAGCACAGATACGCAGTATTTT | CASSQRTSGRLSTDTQYF | TRBJ2-3 | TRBD2 | - | 18 | TRBV4-1
TGTGCCACCAGCATGTGGGACAGCCAAGAGACCCAGTACTTC | CATSMWDSQETQYF | TRBJ2-5 | TRBD1 | many | 14 | TRBV15
TGTGCCATCAGTGCCGGGCAGGGCAATCAGCCCCAGCATTTT | CAISAGQGNQPQHF | TRBJ1-5 | - | many | 14 | TRBV10-3
TGTGCCAGCAGCTCGGACAGCTCCTACGAGCAGTACTTC | CASSSDSSYEQYF | TRBJ2-7 | - | - | 13 | TRBV7-9
TGCGCCAGCAGCTTGTCAGGGGGCAGAACTAATGAAAAACTGTTTTTT | CASSLSGGRTNEKLFF | TRBJ1-4 | TRBD1 | - | 16 | TRBV5-1
TGCGCCAGCAGTCCTTCACAAGCAACTAATGAAAAACTGTTTTTT | CASSPSQATNEKLFF | TRBJ1-4 | - | many | 15 | TRBV5-1
TGCGCCAGCAGCTGGACTAGCGGGGACTACAATGAGCAGTTCTTC | CASSWTSGDYNEQFF | TRBJ2-1 | TRBD2 | many | 15 | TRBV5-1
TGTGCCACCGGACTAGCCGAGAACACCGGGGAGCTGTTTTTT | CATGLAENTGELFF | TRBJ2-2 | TRBD2 | many | 14 | TRBV12-3/TRBV12-4
TGCGCCAGCACCCTCGCAGAAACCCGGGCTAATTCACCCCTCCACTTT | CASTLAETRANSPLHF | TRBJ1-6 | - | many | 16 | TRBV5-1
TGTGCCAGCAGCAGACAGGTGACTAACACTGAAGCTTTCTTT | CASSRQVTNTEAFF | TRBJ1-1 | - | many | 14 | TRBV3-1
TGCAGCGTTGACAGGGGGGACTATGGCTACACCTTC | CSVDRGDYGYTF | TRBJ1-2 | TRBD1 | few | 12 | TRBV29-1
TGTGCCAGCAGTTACGACATGAGCAGGGAGTATGGCTACACCTTC | CASSYDMSREYGYTF | TRBJ1-2 | - | many | 15 | TRBV6-5
TGCGCCAGCAGTGAGTCCGTAGGCCCAGGGGGGAAAACTGAAGCTTTCTTT | CASSESVGPGGKTEAFF | TRBJ1-1 | TRBD1 | few | 17 | TRBV10-1
TGCGCCAGCAGCTTGACAGGGACCTACGAGCAGTACTTC | CASSLTGTYEQYF | TRBJ2-7 | - | few | 13 | TRBV5-1
TGTGCCACCAGTGATGCAGACGGAGATACGCAGTATTTT | CATSDADGDTQYF | TRBJ2-3 | - | - | 13 | TRBV24-1
TGCGCCAGCAGCCCGGGGACAGGGTCGGGGAACACTGAAGCTTTCTTT | CASSPGTGSGNTEAFF | TRBJ1-1 | TRBD1 | many | 16 | TRBV5-1
TGCAGTGCTAGAGATGGTTTTAGCGGGGGCACAGATACGCAGTATTTT | CSARDGFSGGTDTQYF | TRBJ2-3 | TRBD2 | many | 16 | TRBV20-1
TGTGCCAGCAGCTCTGGGAAGACTGAAGCTTTCTTT | CASSSGKTEAFF | TRBJ1-1 | - | many | 12 | TRBV7-2
TGTGCCAGCAGTGAAGGTTCGGGCACTGAAGCTTTCTTT | CASSEGSGTEAFF | TRBJ1-1 | - | many | 13 | TRBV6-1
TGCAGCGTCGGGACTAGCGGGGGCGCCCTAGGAGAGACCCAGTACTTC | CSVGTSGGALGETQYF | TRBJ2-5 | TRBD2 | many | 16 | TRBV29-1
TGCGCCACCAAGCTTTCAGGGGGAAATACTGAAGCTTTCTTT | CATKLSGGNTEAFF | TRBJ1-1 | TRBD1 | many | 14 | TRBV5-1
TGTGCCAGCAGTTTATTACAGGGCTCCTACGAGCAGTACTTC | CASSLLQGSYEQYF | TRBJ2-7 | - | few | 14 | TRBV28
TGTGCCAGCAGCGCGACACCTTATAGCAATCAGCCCCAGCATTTT | CASSATPYSNQPQHF | TRBJ1-5 | - | - | 15 | TRBV9